This is a list of T cell receptor beta chains from one sample in a study of blood T cells in healthy people across ages. MiXCR, run by TCRdb on the 5' RACE reads, gives a single entry per CDR3 protein. This table has 1.5 million to 1.9 million distinct CDR3 sequences, 35% to 45% appearing once. The sample was blood. The source of these receptors is a young woman in good health. CDR3s include the opening cysteine and the closing phenylalanine or tryptophan. The order of the fields is D gene, J gene, clone size, V gene, CDR3 DNA, CDR3 protein. The D gene is left open where the match is weak. The size of a clone is reported for some rows only, either as once, few or many, or as a class for expanded clones.

>-|TRBJ2-1|few|TRBV10-3
TGTGCCATCAGTGAAGCCGGGTGGGGGGTCGATGAGCAGTTCTTC
CAISEAGWGVDEQFF
>-|TRBJ1-2|-|TRBV7-2
TGTGCCAGCAGCGTAATAGGGGGATATGGCTACACCTTC
CASSVIGGYGYTF
>-|TRBJ1-2|-|TRBV20-1
TGCAGTGCACGGACAGTAAACAGCTATGGCTACACCTTC
CSARTVNSYGYTF
>TRBD2|TRBJ2-7|few|TRBV27
TGTGCCAGCAAGCCGGGACTAGCGATGAGGGTCCCGTACTTC
CASKPGLAMRVPYF
>TRBD1|TRBJ1-6|-|TRBV12-3/TRBV12-4
TGTGCCAGCAGTTTCGCGGACAGGGCTTCACCCCTCCACTTT
CASSFADRASPLHF
>-|TRBJ2-7|-|TRBV6-2/TRBV6-3
TGTGCCACAAAGACTAGACTGAATGAGCAGTACTTC
CATKTRLNEQYF
>TRBD1|TRBJ1-1|-|TRBV27
TGTGCCAGCAGCGGGGACAGGGCGACGAACACTGAAGCTTTCTTT
CASSGDRATNTEAFF
>TRBD1|TRBJ1-2|many|TRBV20-1
TGCAGTGCTAGAGAACTGACAGGGTACGGTGGCTACACCTTC
CSARELTGYGGYTF
>-|TRBJ2-1|-|TRBV5-1
TGCGCCAGCAGCTTGGAACCTAGTCATGAGCAGTTCTTC
CASSLEPSHEQFF
>-|TRBJ2-7|-|TRBV28
TGTGCCAGCAGTTTATTCGGGAGAACCAACGAGCAGTACTTC
CASSLFGRTNEQYF
>TRBD2|TRBJ2-3|-|TRBV6-4
TGTGCCAGCAGTGATTCGGCGGGGGGAAGCACAGATACGCAGTATTTT
CASSDSAGGSTDTQYF
>TRBD2|TRBJ2-7|-|TRBV12-3/TRBV12-4
TGTGCCAGCAGTTTATCGGCTAGCGGGAGTATCTATGAGCAGTACTTC
CASSLSASGSIYEQYF
>-|TRBJ2-3|few|TRBV6-6
TGTGCCAGCAGTTCGCACTTTGAGCCCCGGGCAGATACGCAGTATTTT
CASSSHFEPRADTQYF
>-|TRBJ1-1|once|TRBV6-2/TRBV6-3
TGTGCCAGCAGTTATATGAGGATGGTTGAAGCTTTCTTT
CASSYMRMVEAFF
>TRBD2|TRBJ2-1|few|TRBV4-3
TGCGCCAGCAGCCAAGACATCCCCTTAGCGGGCCATTACAATGAGCAGTTCTTC
CASSQDIPLAGHYNEQFF
>-|TRBJ2-1|-|TRBV5-1
TGCGCCAGCAGCTTGGTTGTGGCAGGGAGCTCCTACAATGAGCAGTTCTTC
CASSLVVAGSSYNEQFF
>-|TRBJ2-3|few|TRBV9
TGTGCCAGCAGCGAAGGGACTTCTAGCACAGATACGCAGTATTTT
CASSEGTSSTDTQYF